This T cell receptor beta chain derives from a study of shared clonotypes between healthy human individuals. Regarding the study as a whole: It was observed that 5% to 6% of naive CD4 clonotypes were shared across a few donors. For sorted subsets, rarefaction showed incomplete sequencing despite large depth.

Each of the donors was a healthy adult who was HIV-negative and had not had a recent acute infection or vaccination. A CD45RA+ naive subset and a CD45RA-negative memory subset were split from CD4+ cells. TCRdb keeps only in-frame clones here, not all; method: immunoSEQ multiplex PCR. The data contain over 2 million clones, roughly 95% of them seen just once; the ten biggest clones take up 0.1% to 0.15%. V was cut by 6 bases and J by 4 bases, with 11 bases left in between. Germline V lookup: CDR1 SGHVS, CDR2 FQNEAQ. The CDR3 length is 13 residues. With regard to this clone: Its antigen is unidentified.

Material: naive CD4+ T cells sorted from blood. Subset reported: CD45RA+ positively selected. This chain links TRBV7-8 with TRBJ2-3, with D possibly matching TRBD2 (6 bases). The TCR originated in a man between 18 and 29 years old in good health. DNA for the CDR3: TGTGCCAGCAGGGCTCTAGCGCCAGATACGCAGTATTTT. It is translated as CASRALAPDTQYF.